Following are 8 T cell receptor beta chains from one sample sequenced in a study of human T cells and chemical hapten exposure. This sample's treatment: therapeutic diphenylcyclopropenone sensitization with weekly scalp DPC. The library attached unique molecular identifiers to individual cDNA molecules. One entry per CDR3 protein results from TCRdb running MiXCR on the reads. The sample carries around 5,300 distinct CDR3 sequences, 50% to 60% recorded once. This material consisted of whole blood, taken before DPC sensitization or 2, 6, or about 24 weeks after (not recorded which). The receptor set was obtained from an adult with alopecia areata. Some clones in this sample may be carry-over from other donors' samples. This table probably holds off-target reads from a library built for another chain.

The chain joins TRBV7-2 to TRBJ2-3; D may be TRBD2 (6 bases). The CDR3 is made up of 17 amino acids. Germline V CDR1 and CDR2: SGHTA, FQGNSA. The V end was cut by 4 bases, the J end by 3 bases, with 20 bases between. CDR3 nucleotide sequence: TGTGCCAGCAGCTACGCGCTTAGCGGTGGGGAAACAGATACGCAGTATTTT. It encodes CASSYALSGGETDTQYF. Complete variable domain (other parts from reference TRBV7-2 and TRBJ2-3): GAGVSQSPSNKVTEKGKDVELRCDPISGHTALYWYRQSLGQGLEFLIYFQGNSAPDKSGLPSDRFSAERTGGSVSTLTIQRTQQEDSAVYLCASSYALSGGETDTQYFGPGTRLTVL.

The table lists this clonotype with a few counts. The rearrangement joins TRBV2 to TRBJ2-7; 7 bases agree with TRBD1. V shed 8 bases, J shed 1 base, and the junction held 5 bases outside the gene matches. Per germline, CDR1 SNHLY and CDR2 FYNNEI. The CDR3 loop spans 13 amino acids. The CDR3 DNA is TGTGCCAGCGGGCCGGACAGGTCCTACGAGCAGTACTTC. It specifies CASGPDRSYEQYF.

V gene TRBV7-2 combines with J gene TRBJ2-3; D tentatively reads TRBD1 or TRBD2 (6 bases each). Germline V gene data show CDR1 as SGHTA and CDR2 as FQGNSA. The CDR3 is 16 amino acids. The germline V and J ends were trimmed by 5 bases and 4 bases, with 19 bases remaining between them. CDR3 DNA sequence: TGTGCCAGCAGCCCGAGACACGGGGGCCAGGCAGATACGCAGTATTTT. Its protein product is CASSPRHGGQADTQYF.

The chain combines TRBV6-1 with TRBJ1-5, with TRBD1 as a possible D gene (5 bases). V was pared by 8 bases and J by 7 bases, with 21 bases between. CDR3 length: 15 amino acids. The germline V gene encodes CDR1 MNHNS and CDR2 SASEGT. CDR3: CASALEQGVGQPQHF. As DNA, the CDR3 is TGTGCCAGCGCCCTCGAGCAGGGAGTCGGGCAGCCCCAGCATTTT.

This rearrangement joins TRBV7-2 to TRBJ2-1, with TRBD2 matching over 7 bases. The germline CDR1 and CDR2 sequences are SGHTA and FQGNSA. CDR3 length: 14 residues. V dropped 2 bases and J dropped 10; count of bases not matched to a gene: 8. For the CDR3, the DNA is TGTGCCAGCAGCTTACGACTAGCCTCAGACGAGCAGTTCTTC. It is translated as CASSLRLASDEQFF.

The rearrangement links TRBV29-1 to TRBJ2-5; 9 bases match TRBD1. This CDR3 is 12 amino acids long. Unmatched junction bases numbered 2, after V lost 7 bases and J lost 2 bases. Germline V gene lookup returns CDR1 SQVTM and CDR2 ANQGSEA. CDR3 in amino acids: CSEGQGQETQYF. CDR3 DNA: TGCAGCGAGGGACAGGGTCAAGAGACCCAGTACTTC.

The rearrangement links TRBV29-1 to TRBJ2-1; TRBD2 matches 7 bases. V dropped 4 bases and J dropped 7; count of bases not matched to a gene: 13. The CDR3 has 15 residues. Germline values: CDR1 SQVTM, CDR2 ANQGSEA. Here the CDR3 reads CSVGEGGRGPNEQFF. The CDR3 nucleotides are TGCAGCGTTGGAGAGGGCGGGAGAGGCCCGAATGAGCAGTTCTTC.

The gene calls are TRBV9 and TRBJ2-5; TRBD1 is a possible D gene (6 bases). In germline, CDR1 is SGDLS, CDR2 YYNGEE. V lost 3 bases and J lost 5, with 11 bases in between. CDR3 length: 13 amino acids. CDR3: CASSEQGRETQYF. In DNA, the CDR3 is TGTGCCAGCAGCGAACAGGGCCGGGAGACCCAGTACTTC.